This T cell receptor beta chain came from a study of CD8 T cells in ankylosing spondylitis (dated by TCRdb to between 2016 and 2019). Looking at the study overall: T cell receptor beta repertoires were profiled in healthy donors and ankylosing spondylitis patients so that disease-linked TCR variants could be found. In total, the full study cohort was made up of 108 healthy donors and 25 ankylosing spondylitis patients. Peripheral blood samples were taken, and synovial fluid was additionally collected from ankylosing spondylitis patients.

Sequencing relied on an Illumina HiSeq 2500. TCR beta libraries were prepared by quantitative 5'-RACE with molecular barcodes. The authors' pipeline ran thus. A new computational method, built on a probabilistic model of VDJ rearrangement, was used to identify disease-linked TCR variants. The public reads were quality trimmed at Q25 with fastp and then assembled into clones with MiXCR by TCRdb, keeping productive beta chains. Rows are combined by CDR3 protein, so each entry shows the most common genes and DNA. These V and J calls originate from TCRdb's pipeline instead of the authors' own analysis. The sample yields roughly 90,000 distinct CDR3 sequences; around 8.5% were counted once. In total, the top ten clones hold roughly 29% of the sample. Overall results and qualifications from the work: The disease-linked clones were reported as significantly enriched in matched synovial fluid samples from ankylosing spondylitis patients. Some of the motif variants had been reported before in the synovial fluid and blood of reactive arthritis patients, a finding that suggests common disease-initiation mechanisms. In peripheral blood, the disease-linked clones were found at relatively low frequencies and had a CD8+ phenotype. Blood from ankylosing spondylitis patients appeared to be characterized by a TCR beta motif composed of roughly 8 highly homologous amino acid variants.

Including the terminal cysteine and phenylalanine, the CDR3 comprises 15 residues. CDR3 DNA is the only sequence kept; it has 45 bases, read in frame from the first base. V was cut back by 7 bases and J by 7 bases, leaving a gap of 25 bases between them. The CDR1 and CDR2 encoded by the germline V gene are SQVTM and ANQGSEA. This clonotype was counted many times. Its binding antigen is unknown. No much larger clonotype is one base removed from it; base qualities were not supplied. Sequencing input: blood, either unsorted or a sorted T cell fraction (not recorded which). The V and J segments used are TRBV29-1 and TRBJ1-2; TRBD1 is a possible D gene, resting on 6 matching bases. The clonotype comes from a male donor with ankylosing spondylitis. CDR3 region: CSAAERGDFLGGYTF. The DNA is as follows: TGCAGCGCTGCTGAAAGGGGGGACTTCCTGGGTGGCTACACCTTC.